The rows below give T cell receptor beta chains drawn from one sample of a study of cytomegalovirus exposure and HLA in healthy donors. TCRdb's copy holds only in-frame clones and misses some; the assay was immunoSEQ multiplex PCR. The sample holds about 77,000 clones, about 73% seen once. Sample: PBMCs. These receptors were collected from a man aged 35 to 55 in good health and CMV-seronegative. The CDR3 runs from the conserved cysteine through the conserved F or W. The D gene is left open where the match is weak. Only some rows state a clone size, as once, few, many or a class for expanded clones.

-	TRBV14	TRBD2	TRBJ2-5	CASSRVPGGSSWETQYF	TGTGCCAGCAGCCGAGTACCGGGAGGGAGTTCTTGGGAGACCCAGTACTTC
-	TRBV29-1	TRBD2	TRBJ2-1	CSARTSGRGYNEQFF	TGCAGCGCACGGACTAGCGGGAGGGGATACAATGAGCAGTTCTTC
-	TRBV7-9	TRBD2	TRBJ2-7	CASSLVVGTSATYEQYF	TGTGCCAGCAGCTTAGTAGTGGGGACTAGCGCTACCTACGAGCAGTACTTC
-	TRBV29-1	-	TRBJ2-1	CSVTGSLRSNNEQFF	TGCAGCGTTACGGGGTCGTTGCGCTCAAACAATGAGCAGTTCTTC
-	TRBV29-1	TRBD2	TRBJ2-1	CSVGTSGRGEQFF	TGCAGCGTTGGAACTAGCGGGAGAGGAGAGCAGTTCTTC
few	TRBV11-1	TRBD1	TRBJ2-1	CASSPGPGQGVNNEQFF	TGTGCCAGCAGCCCAGGTCCGGGACAGGGGGTAAACAATGAGCAGTTCTTC
-	TRBV5-1	-	TRBJ1-3	CASSLAQGSGNTIYF	TGCGCCAGCAGCTTGGCACAGGGATCAGGAAACACCATATATTTT
-	TRBV29-1	TRBD1	TRBJ2-3	CSVALQGAPHF	TGCAGCGTCGCTTTACAGGGGGCGCCGCATTTT
few	TRBV4-1	TRBD2	TRBJ2-5	CASSQDPSGRGGAQETQYF	TGCGCCAGCAGCCAAGATCCCAGCGGGAGGGGGGGGGCCCAAGAGACCCAGTACTTC
-	TRBV18	-	TRBJ1-1	CASSPQGGVATEAFF	TGTGCCAGCTCACCCCAGGGTGGTGTGGCCACTGAAGCTTTCTTT
-	TRBV11-3	-	TRBJ2-1	CASSLDGGGSYNEQFF	TGTGCCAGCAGCTTAGACGGGGGAGGCTCCTACAATGAGCAGTTCTTC
once	TRBV29-1	TRBD1	TRBJ1-2	CSVGTGGKNGYTF	TGCAGCGTTGGGACAGGGGGGAAAAATGGCTACACCTTC
once	TRBV29-1	-	TRBJ2-7	CSVEGAAYEQYF	TGCAGCGTTGAAGGGGCAGCCTACGAGCAGTACTTC
-	TRBV7-2	TRBD2	TRBJ2-1	CASSTGTRNEQFF	TGTGCCAGCAGCACCGGGACTAGGAATGAGCAGTTCTTC
-	TRBV7-9	-	TRBJ2-1	CASSLGGGLKYNEQFF	TGTGCCAGCAGCTTAGGTGGCGGACTGAAATACAATGAGCAGTTCTTC
-	TRBV6-1	-	TRBJ1-4	CASSRTVLNEKLFF	TGTGCCAGCAGTCGGACAGTCCTAAATGAAAAACTGTTTTTT
few	TRBV4-2	TRBD2	TRBJ2-1	CASSQAAGGSNNEQFF	TGTGCCAGCAGCCAAGCAGCGGGGGGGTCGAACAATGAGCAGTTCTTC
-	TRBV29-1	TRBD1	TRBJ2-1	CSTGTGFYNEQFF	TGCAGCACGGGGACAGGGTTCTACAATGAGCAGTTCTTC
-	TRBV7-9	TRBD1	TRBJ1-5	CASSLASGQGGQPQHF	TGTGCCAGCAGCTTAGCATCCGGACAGGGGGGCCAGCCCCAGCATTTT
-	TRBV29-1	TRBD2	TRBJ2-3	CSVEEASGPSDTQYF	TGCAGCGTTGAAGAGGCTAGCGGCCCTTCAGATACGCAGTATTTT
-	TRBV5-4	-	TRBJ2-3	CASSLAPTDTQYF	TGTGCCAGCAGCTTGGCCCCAACAGATACGCAGTATTTT
-	TRBV9	-	TRBJ2-4	CASSSGTQNIQYF	TGTGCCAGCAGCTCCGGGACTCAAAACATTCAGTACTTC
-	TRBV28	-	TRBJ1-2	CASSSGQSSSYTF	TGTGCCAGCAGCTCCGGACAGTCCTCTAGCTACACCTTC
-	TRBV27	TRBD1	TRBJ2-3	CASSWDREADTQYF	TGTGCCAGCAGTTGGGACAGGGAGGCAGATACGCAGTATTTT
few	TRBV7-2	-	TRBJ2-7	CASSLGHSLEQYF	TGTGCCAGCAGCTTAGGTCACTCCCTGGAGCAGTACTTC
-	TRBV4-3	-	TRBJ2-7	CASSRARGYEQYF	TGCGCCAGCAGCCGGGCTAGGGGCTACGAGCAGTACTTC
-	TRBV28	-	TRBJ1-5	CATKRDSSNQPQHF	TGTGCCACCAAACGAGACAGTAGCAATCAGCCCCAGCATTTT
-	TRBV5-6	TRBD2	TRBJ2-3	CASSLSGLADTDTQYF	TGTGCCAGCAGCCTCTCGGGACTAGCGGACACAGATACGCAGTATTTT
once	TRBV30	-	TRBJ2-3	CAWNTWSGTDTQYF	TGTGCCTGGAATACCTGGAGTGGCACAGATACGCAGTATTTT
-	TRBV7-9	TRBD2	TRBJ2-3	CASSLGGLAADTQYF	TGTGCCAGCAGCTTAGGAGGACTAGCTGCAGATACGCAGTATTTT
-	TRBV2	TRBD2	TRBJ2-2	CASSESSGRTGELFF	TGTGCCAGCAGTGAGTCTAGCGGGAGGACCGGGGAGCTGTTTTTT
-	TRBV7-2	-	TRBJ2-3	CASSLNAVYADTQYF	TGTGCCAGCAGCTTAAATGCCGTCTACGCAGATACGCAGTATTTT
few	TRBV28	TRBD1	TRBJ1-5	CASSPLAGGVSQPQHF	TGTGCCAGCAGTCCCCTTGCAGGGGGAGTATCTCAGCCCCAGCATTTT
few	TRBV5-4	-	TRBJ2-1	CASSISKLGGYEQFF	TGTGCCAGCAGCATATCTAAGTTGGGAGGTTATGAGCAGTTCTTC